These T cell receptor beta chains were read from a single sample in a study of chemoradiotherapy in HPV16-positive cancers. The assay was immunoSEQ multiplex PCR, and TCRdb's table has in-frame clones only and misses some. The sample lists approximately 34,000 clones; 80% to 90% were seen once. The sample in question was blood, obtained from a patient who underwent chemoradiotherapy. Every receptor here comes from a human donor with HPV-associated anogenital cancer. The CDR3 runs from the conserved cysteine through the conserved F or W. The D gene is left open where the match is weak. Part of the rows lack a size; the others show once, few, many or a class for expanded clones.

>TRBV19|TRBJ2-7|NA|NA
CASSSRERSSEQYF
TGTGCCAGTAGTAGCCGGGAAAGGAGTAGCGAGCAGTACTTC
>TRBV11-2|TRBJ1-5|NA|TRBD1
CASSALTGHSNQPQHF
TGTGCCAGCAGCGCCTTGACAGGGCACAGCAATCAGCCCCAGCATTTT
>TRBV6-1|TRBJ1-1|NA|NA
CASSDRTGHLNTEAFF
TGTGCCAGCAGTGACCGGACGGGACACCTGAACACTGAAGCTTTCTTT
>TRBV5-1|TRBJ1-1|NA|TRBD1
CASSGTASMNTEAFF
TGCGCCAGTTCCGGGACAGCATCCATGAACACTGAAGCTTTCTTT
>TRBV7-6|TRBJ1-2|NA|NA
CASSSPYQGAYGYTF
TGTGCCAGCAGCTCCCCTTACCAGGGCGCATATGGCTACACCTTC
>TRBV29-1|TRBJ2-3|NA|TRBD1
CSVETGRDTDTQYF
TGCAGCGTTGAGACAGGGAGAGACACAGATACGCAGTATTTT
>TRBV10-1|TRBJ2-7|NA|TRBD2
CASSDALAGNYEQYF
TGCGCCAGCAGTGATGCGCTAGCGGGGAACTACGAGCAGTACTTC
>TRBV5-1|TRBJ2-4|once|NA
CASSLGPDGSKNIQYF
TGCGCCAGCAGCCTAGGGCCAGACGGGAGCAAAAACATTCAGTACTTC
>TRBV19|TRBJ2-5|NA|NA
CASSIARRIQETQYF
TGTGCCAGTAGTATAGCTCGCCGGATACAAGAGACCCAGTACTTC
>TRBV19|TRBJ2-7|NA|NA
CASTFKGDEQYF
TGTGCCAGTACCTTCAAAGGGGACGAGCAGTACTTC
>TRBV5-5|TRBJ2-7|NA|TRBD2
CASSSGRSGGVYEQYF
TGTGCCAGCAGCTCGGGACGGAGCGGGGGAGTCTACGAGCAGTACTTC
>TRBV9|TRBJ2-1|NA|TRBD2
CASSVTSGSYNEQFF
TGTGCCAGCAGCGTCACTAGCGGGAGCTACAATGAGCAGTTCTTC
>TRBV7-8|TRBJ1-2|once|NA
CASSLQGNYGYTF
TGTGCCAGCAGCTTACAGGGGAACTATGGCTACACCTTC
>TRBV6-1|TRBJ2-2|NA|TRBD1
CASSEWGTGEVGELFF
TGTGCCAGCAGTGAATGGGGGACAGGGGAGGTCGGGGAGCTGTTTTTT
>TRBV4-1|TRBJ2-7|NA|TRBD1
CASSQARGQGVSYEQYF
TGCGCCAGCAGCCAAGCCAGAGGACAGGGGGTGTCCTACGAGCAGTACTTC
>TRBV5-1|TRBJ1-2|NA|TRBD1
CASSRDRGNYGYTF
TGCGCCAGCAGTAGGGACAGGGGAAACTATGGCTACACCTTC
>TRBV7-3|TRBJ1-1|NA|TRBD1
CASSEQGARTEAFF
TGTGCCAGCAGCGAACAGGGGGCGCGGACTGAAGCTTTCTTT
>TRBV7-2|TRBJ2-7|NA|NA
CASSSGRGREQYF
TGTGCCAGCAGCTCAGGACGGGGTCGGGAGCAGTACTTC
>TRBV10-3|TRBJ2-2|NA|TRBD1
CAMGTGDAGELFF
TGTGCCATGGGGACAGGGGACGCCGGGGAGCTGTTTTTT
>TRBV19|TRBJ1-1|few|NA
CASTSGADLGDTEAFF
TGTGCCAGCACATCCGGGGCAGACCTTGGGGACACTGAAGCTTTCTTT
>TRBV7-9|TRBJ2-7|NA|NA
CASSSVGGLKGEQYF
TGTGCCAGCAGCTCCGTCGGCGGTCTCAAGGGCGAGCAGTACTTC
>TRBV11-3|TRBJ2-1|NA|TRBD2
CASSPKLAGGINSSYNEQFF
TGTGCCAGCAGCCCTAAACTAGCGGGGGGTATTAATAGCTCCTACAATGAGCAGTTCTTC
>TRBV30|TRBJ1-1|once|NA
CAYGSNTEAFF
TGTGCCTATGGATCGAACACTGAAGCTTTCTTT
>TRBV7-2|TRBJ1-2|NA|TRBD1
CASSTLQGAGGYTF
TGTGCCAGCAGCACACTACAGGGGGCTGGTGGCTACACCTTC
>TRBV5-4|TRBJ2-5|NA|NA
CASSTRHLQETQYF
TGTGCCAGCAGCACCCGACACTTACAAGAGACCCAGTACTTC
>TRBV7-6|TRBJ1-5|few|NA
CASSFGGRNQPQHF
TGTGCCAGCAGCTTCGGCGGTCGCAATCAGCCCCAGCATTTT
>TRBV4-3|TRBJ2-5|NA|TRBD2
CASSLAGGGQETQYF
TGCGCCAGCAGCCTAGCCGGGGGGGGGCAGGAGACCCAGTACTTC
>TRBV12-5|TRBJ1-4|NA|TRBD1
CASGLDPGQEKLFF
TGTGCTAGTGGTTTGGACCCGGGACAGGAAAAACTGTTTTTT
>TRBV9|TRBJ2-2|once|TRBD2
CASSPRPGLAGTNTGELFF
TGTGCCAGCAGCCCTCGACCGGGACTAGCGGGAACGAACACCGGGGAGCTGTTTTTT
>TRBV6-1|TRBJ2-5|NA|NA
CASSEGWTQETQYF
TGTGCCAGCAGTGAAGGGTGGACCCAAGAGACCCAGTACTTC
>TRBV18|TRBJ1-1|NA|NA
CASSPGVGGENTEAFF
TGTGCCAGCTCACCCGGAGTAGGGGGTGAGAACACTGAAGCTTTCTTT
>TRBV28|TRBJ2-1|NA|TRBD2
CASISGGQSSYNEQFF
TGTGCCAGCATTAGCGGGGGGCAAAGCTCCTACAATGAGCAGTTCTTC
>TRBV7-2|TRBJ2-1|NA|NA
CASSPGGSIGNEQFF
TGTGCCAGCAGCCCTGGGGGCAGTATTGGCAATGAGCAGTTCTTC
>TRBV9|TRBJ2-7|NA|TRBD1
CASSTRTGTYEQYF
TGTGCCAGCAGCACCAGGACAGGGACCTACGAGCAGTACTTC
>TRBV4-3|TRBJ1-2|NA|NA
CASSQDLSWGYGYTF
TGCGCCAGCAGCCAAGATCTGTCCTGGGGCTATGGCTACACCTTC
>TRBV7-6|TRBJ2-6|once|NA
CASSPGLISGANVLTF
TGTGCCAGCAGCCCCGGGCTGATCTCTGGGGCCAACGTCCTGACTTTC
>TRBV7-2|TRBJ1-5|NA|NA
CASSLGKGFVGNQPQHF
TGTGCCAGCAGCTTAGGTAAGGGCTTCGTTGGCAATCAGCCCCAGCATTTT
>TRBV2|TRBJ2-3|NA|NA
CASSEPDTQYF
TGTGCCAGCAGTGAACCCGATACGCAGTATTTT
>TRBV5-1|TRBJ1-5|NA|TRBD1
CASSSTGELWQPQHF
TGCGCCAGCAGCTCGACAGGGGAGTTGTGGCAGCCCCAGCATTTT
>TRBV27|TRBJ2-3|NA|NA
CASRVPGQRPDTQYF
TGTGCCAGCAGGGTACCGGGACAACGACCAGATACGCAGTATTTT
>TRBV19|TRBJ2-7|NA|TRBD2
CASSYEREGRYEQYF
TGTGCCAGTAGCTACGAGCGGGAGGGCAGGTACGAGCAGTACTTC
>TRBV30|TRBJ1-2|NA|NA
CAWISQGGAVDGYTF
TGTGCCTGGATTTCCCAAGGGGGGGCTGTTGATGGCTACACCTTC
>TRBV5-5|TRBJ1-5|NA|NA
CASSWGAGSNQPQHF
TGTGCCAGCAGTTGGGGAGCAGGGAGCAATCAGCCCCAGCATTTT
>TRBV30|TRBJ1-2|NA|NA
CALGTTSLGGGIGYGYTF
TGTGCCTTGGGGACCACCTCTCTGGGGGGGGGAATCGGCTATGGCTACACCTTC
>TRBV5-4|TRBJ1-1|NA|NA
CASSLGVNTEAFF
TGTGCCAGCAGCTTGGGGGTGAACACTGAAGCTTTCTTT
>TRBV5-1|TRBJ1-3|NA|NA
CASSRDTLITGNTIYF
TGCGCCAGCAGCCGAGACACTTTAATCACTGGAAACACCATATATTTT